The clone carrying this T cell receptor (beta chain) has only a few counts. Its cognate antigen is unknown. Then a second PCR, running roughly 7 to 11 cycles, was carried out with a sample-barcoded 5' primer and a J-beta primer mix. Every cDNA was tagged by a template-switch adaptor with 12 random nucleotides. TCRdb redid the calling of the 5' RACE reads with MiXCR, one entry per CDR3 protein. The sample gives approximately 360,000 distinct CDR3 sequences, roughly half of which show up once; under 65% is in the top ten. In germline, CDR1 is SGHTA, CDR2 FQGNSA. Germline trimming cut 7 bases from V and 6 bases from J; bases unmatched to any gene: 17. The CDR3 runs 17 residues. This sample is drawn from a study of blood T cells in healthy people across ages. Study conclusions and caveats: Roughly linear age-related decline in beta diversity appeared, significant by age around 38. Long-lived and aged donors differed, with more naive CD4+ cells and higher diversity in the long-lived. Unsorted PBMC material precluded a definitive naive versus antigen-experienced comparison.

The rearrangement joins TRBV7-2 to TRBJ2-1; TRBD1 matches 8 bases. The sample comprised blood. The receptor was derived from a man aged 55 to 70 in good health. This CDR3 is CASKPLGYRGDRNEQFF. CDR3 nucleotide sequence: TGTGCCAGCAAACCCTTAGGGTACAGGGGGGATCGCAATGAGCAGTTCTTC.